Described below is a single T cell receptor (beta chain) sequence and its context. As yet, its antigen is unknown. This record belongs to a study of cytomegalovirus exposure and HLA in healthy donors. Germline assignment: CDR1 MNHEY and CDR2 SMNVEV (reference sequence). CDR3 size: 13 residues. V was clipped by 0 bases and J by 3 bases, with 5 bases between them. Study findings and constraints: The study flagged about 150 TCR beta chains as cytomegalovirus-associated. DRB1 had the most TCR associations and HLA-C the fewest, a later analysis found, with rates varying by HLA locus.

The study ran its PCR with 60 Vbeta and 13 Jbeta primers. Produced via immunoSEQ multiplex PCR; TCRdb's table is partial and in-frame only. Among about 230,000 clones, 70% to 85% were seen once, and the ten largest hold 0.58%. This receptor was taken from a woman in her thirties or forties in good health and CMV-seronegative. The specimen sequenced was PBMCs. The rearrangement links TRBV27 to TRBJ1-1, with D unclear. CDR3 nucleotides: TGTGCCAGCAGTTTATCGGTAGACACTGAAGCTTTCTTT. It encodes CASSLSVDTEAFF.